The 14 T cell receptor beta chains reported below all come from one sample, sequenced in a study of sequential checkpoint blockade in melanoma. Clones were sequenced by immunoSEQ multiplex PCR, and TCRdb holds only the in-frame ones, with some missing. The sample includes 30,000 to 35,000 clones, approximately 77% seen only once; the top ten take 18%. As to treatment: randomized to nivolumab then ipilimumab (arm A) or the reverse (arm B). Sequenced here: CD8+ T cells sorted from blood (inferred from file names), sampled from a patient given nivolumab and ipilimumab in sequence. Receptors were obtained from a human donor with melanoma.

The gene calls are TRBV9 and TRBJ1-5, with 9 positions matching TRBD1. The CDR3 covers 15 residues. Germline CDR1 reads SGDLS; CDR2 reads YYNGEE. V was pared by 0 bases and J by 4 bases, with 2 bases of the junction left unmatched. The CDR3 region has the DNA TGTGCCAGCAGCGTAGGGACAGGGGTTAATCAGCCCCAGCATTTT. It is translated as CASSVGTGVNQPQHF.

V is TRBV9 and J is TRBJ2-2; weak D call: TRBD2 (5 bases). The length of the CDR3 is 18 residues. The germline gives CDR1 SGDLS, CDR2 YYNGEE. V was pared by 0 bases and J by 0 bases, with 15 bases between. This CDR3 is CASSVVREVNPNTGELFF. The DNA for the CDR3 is TGTGCCAGCAGCGTAGTTCGGGAAGTGAACCCGAACACCGGGGAGCTGTTTTTT.

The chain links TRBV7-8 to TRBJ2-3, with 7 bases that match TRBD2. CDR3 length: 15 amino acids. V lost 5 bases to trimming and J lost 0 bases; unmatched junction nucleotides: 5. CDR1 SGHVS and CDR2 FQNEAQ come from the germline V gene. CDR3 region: CASSASGRSTDTQYF. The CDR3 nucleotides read TGTGCCAGCAGCGCCTCCGGGAGGAGCACAGATACGCAGTATTTT.

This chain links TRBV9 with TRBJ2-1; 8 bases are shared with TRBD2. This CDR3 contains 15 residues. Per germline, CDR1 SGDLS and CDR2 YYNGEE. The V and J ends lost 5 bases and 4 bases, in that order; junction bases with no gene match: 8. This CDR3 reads CASSSTGGPYNEQFF. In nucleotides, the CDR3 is TGTGCCAGCAGTTCGACGGGAGGGCCGTACAATGAGCAGTTCTTC.

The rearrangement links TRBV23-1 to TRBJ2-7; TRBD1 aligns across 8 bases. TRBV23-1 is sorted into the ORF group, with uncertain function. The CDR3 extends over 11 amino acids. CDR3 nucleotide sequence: TGCGCAAGCCTGGCAGGGGGCAAGCAGTACTTC. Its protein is CASLAGGKQYF.

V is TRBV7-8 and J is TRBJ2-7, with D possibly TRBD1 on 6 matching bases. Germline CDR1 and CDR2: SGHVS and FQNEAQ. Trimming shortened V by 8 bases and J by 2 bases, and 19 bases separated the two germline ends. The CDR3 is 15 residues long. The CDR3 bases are TGTGCCAGCGTACGACCGCAGGGGCATACCTACGAGCAGTACTTC. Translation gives CASVRPQGHTYEQYF.

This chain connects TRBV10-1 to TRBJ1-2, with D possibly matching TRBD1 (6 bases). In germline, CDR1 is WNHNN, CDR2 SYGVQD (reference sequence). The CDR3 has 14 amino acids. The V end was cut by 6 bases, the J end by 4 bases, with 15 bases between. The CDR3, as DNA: TGCGCCAGCAGCGATACAGGGTTTGGCTATGGCTACACCTTC. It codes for CASSDTGFGYGYTF.

The CDR3 DNA reads as TGTGCCAGCAGCCTAGGGGGACAGGGGTACGAGCAGTACTTC. This codes for CASSLGGQGYEQYF. The chain has TRBV9 and TRBJ2-7; 10 bases align to TRBD1. Germline V lookup: CDR1 SGDLS, CDR2 YYNGEE. The CDR3 loop spans 14 amino acids. V shed 4 bases, J shed 4 bases, and the junction held 5 bases outside the gene matches.

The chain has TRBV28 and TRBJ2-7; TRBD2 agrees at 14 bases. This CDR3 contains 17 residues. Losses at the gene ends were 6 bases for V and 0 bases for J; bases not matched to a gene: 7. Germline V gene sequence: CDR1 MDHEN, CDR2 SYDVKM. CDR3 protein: CASSDGLAGGHSYEQYF. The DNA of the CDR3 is TGTGCCAGCAGCGACGGACTAGCGGGAGGCCACTCCTACGAGCAGTACTTC.

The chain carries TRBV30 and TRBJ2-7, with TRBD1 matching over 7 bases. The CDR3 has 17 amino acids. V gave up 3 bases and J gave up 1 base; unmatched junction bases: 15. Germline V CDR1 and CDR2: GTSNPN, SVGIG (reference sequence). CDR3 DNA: TGTGCCTGGAGCCGCCCTTCCGGGACAGAGACTTCCTACGAGCAGTACTTC. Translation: CAWSRPSGTETSYEQYF. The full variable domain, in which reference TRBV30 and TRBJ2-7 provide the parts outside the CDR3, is SQTIHQWPATLVQPVGSPLSLECTVEGTSNPNLYWYRQAAGRGLQLLFYSVGIGQISSEVPQNLSASRPQDRQFILSSKKLLLSDSGFYLCAWSRPSGTETSYEQYFGPGTRLTVT.

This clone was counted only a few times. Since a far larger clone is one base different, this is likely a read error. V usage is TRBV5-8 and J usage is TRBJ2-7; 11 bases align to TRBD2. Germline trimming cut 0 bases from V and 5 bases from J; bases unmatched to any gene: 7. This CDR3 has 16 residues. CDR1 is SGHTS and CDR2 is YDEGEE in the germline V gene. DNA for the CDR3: TGTGCCAGCAGCTTGGCCACTAGCGGGAGAATACACGAGCAGTACTTC. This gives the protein CASSLATSGRIHEQYF.

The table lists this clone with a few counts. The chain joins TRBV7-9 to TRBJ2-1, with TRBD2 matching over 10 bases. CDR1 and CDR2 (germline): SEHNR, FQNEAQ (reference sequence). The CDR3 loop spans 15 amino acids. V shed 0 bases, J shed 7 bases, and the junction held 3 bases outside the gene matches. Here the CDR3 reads CASSLAAGGPNEQFF. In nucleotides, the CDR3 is TGTGCCAGCAGCTTAGCAGCGGGGGGGCCAAATGAGCAGTTCTTC.

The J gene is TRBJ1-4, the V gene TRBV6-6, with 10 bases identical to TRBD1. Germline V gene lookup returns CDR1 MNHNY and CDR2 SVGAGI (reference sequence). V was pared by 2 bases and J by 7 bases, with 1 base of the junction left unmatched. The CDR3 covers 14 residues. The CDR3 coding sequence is TGTGCCAGCAGTTACGGGACAGGGGTTGAAAAACTGTTTTTT. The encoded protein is CASSYGTGVEKLFF.

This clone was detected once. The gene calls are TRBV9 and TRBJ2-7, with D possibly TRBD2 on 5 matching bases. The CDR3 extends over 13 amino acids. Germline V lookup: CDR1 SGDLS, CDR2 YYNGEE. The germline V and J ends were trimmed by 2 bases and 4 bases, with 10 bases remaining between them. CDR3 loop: CASSVHEGYEQYF. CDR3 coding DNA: TGTGCCAGCAGCGTTCACGAGGGTTACGAGCAGTACTTC. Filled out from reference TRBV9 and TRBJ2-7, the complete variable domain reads DSGVTQTPKHLITATGQRVTLRCSPRSGDLSVYWYQQSLDQGLQFLIQYYNGEERAKGNILERFSAQQFPDLHSELNLSSLELGDSALYFCASSVHEGYEQYFGPGTRLTVT.